The TCR beta chain described here comes from a study of T-cell reconstitution after alpha-beta-depleted transplantation in children. Study results and caveats: Reports say that about two months after transplant, the alpha-beta T cells came out of several hundred graft clones that had expanded. One year after transplant, T-cell counts and diversity came mostly from newly produced T cells. Elevated TCRbeta diversity at day 60 was traced, in some patients, to surviving recipient T cells and thymic progenitors.

CDR3 length equals 19 residues. The germline gives CDR1 SGDLS, CDR2 YYNGEE. With 3 bases removed from V and 1 base from J, the gap between germline ends came to 25 bases. The library targeted TCRbeta and was prepared with unique molecular identifiers. MiXCR, run by TCRdb on the PCR reads, gives a single entry per CDR3 protein. The sample holds a few hundred thousand distinct CDR3 sequences, 27% seen once. With regard to this clonotype: Its specificity is unknown.

This specimen was PBMCs, taken before TCRalphabeta/CD19-depleted stem cell transplant. The chain has TRBV9 and TRBJ1-1; TRBD1 is a possible D gene (5 bases). The TCR comes from a boy under three years old with Wiskott-Aldrich syndrome, due to receive a stem cell transplant. The CDR3 loop is CASSGHPAAGTVKNTEAFF. CDR3 sequence (DNA): TGTGCCAGCAGCGGACACCCGGCCGCCGGGACGGTAAAGAACACTGAAGCTTTCTTT.